This T cell receptor beta chain was recorded in a study of early T cells in non-severe SARS-CoV-2 infection. The wider study: Unsorted whole-blood RNA was sequenced in bulk, leaving chains unpaired.

TCRdb re-derived calls from the 5' RACE reads in MiXCR, one entry per CDR3 protein. The sample gives 74,000 or so distinct CDR3 sequences, about 13% of which show up once; 1.1% is in the top ten. The germline V gene encodes CDR1 SQVTM and CDR2 ANQGSEA. The germline V and J ends were trimmed by 7 bases and 0 bases, with 7 bases remaining between them. The CDR3 spans 13 residues. This chain joins TRBV29-1 and TRBJ2-6, with D unclear. This clonotype was sampled from an adult who was a healthcare worker with PCR-confirmed SARS-CoV-2 infection or an uninfected control (not recorded which). Source material: whole blood. The CDR3 loop is CSAQSSGANVLTF. For the CDR3, the DNA is TGCAGCGCGCAGTCCTCTGGGGCCAACGTCCTGACTTTC.